A selection of T cell receptor beta chains follows, all from one sample in a study of PD-1 blockade in classical Hodgkin lymphoma. TCRdb keeps only in-frame clones here, not all; method: immunoSEQ multiplex PCR. The sample holds 45,000 to 55,000 clones, 81% seen once. Here the sequenced sample was peripheral blood mononuclear cells (PBMCs), taken at baseline. The receptors shown here come from a human donor with classical Hodgkin lymphoma. Each CDR3 is given with its conserved first and last residue. The D gene is left open where the match is weak. Rows give clone size only sometimes, using once, few, many, or a class for an expanded clone.

clone_size j_call d_call v_call cdr3_nt cdr3_aa
NA TRBJ2-7 NA TRBV6-1 TGTGCCAGCAGTGAGGGGTGGATGGGCTACGAGCAGTACTTC CASSEGWMGYEQYF
NA TRBJ2-5 NA TRBV5-6 TGTGCCAGCAGCTTGGCGGGGCTTGAGACCCAGTACTTC CASSLAGLETQYF
NA TRBJ2-3 NA TRBV29-1 TGCAGCGTTGAAGGTCAAATAGCAGATACGCAGTATTTT CSVEGQIADTQYF
NA TRBJ2-7 NA TRBV4-1 TGCGCCAGCAGCCAAGATAGGCTTACCGCGTTCGACGAGCAGTACTTC CASSQDRLTAFDEQYF
NA TRBJ2-5 TRBD2 TRBV6-5 TGTGCCAGCAGCCGGGCGGGAGGGTCGTTTGAGACCCAGTACTTC CASSRAGGSFETQYF
NA TRBJ1-2 TRBD1 TRBV7-9 TGTGCCAGCAGCTCAACGACAGGGGGACCCTATGGCTACACCTTC CASSSTTGGPYGYTF
NA TRBJ2-1 TRBD2 TRBV29-1 TGCAGCGGTTGGACTAGCGGGATATATGAGCAGTTCTTC CSGWTSGIYEQFF
NA TRBJ2-5 NA TRBV5-6 TGTGCCAGCAGCTTGGCTAGGCGCAGGGCCCAGTACTTC CASSLARRRAQYF
NA TRBJ2-5 TRBD2 TRBV5-8 TGTGCCAGCAGCGGGAGGGCCGGGGAGACCCAGTACTTC CASSGRAGETQYF
NA TRBJ1-1 TRBD1 TRBV7-8 TGTGCCAGCAGCTCGAAGTGGACAGGGGGAGAGGCTGAAGCTTTCTTT CASSSKWTGGEAEAFF
NA TRBJ1-1 NA TRBV6-1 TGTGCCAGCAGTGAAAGCTATCGGGCAATGGGTGAAGCTTTCTTT CASSESYRAMGEAFF
few TRBJ1-1 TRBD1 TRBV9 TGTGCCAGCAGTCCTGGACAGGGGGTGGGAGCTTTCTTT CASSPGQGVGAFF
once TRBJ2-2 TRBD1 TRBV10-1 TGCGCCAGCAGGGGACAGGGCACCGGGGAGCTGTTTTTT CASRGQGTGELFF
NA TRBJ2-1 TRBD1 TRBV27 TGTGCCAGCTCAGGGACAGGGAGGGATAGGCGAGGCAATGAGCAGTTCTTC CASSGTGRDRRGNEQFF
NA TRBJ2-1 TRBD2 TRBV13 TGTGCCAGCAGACCGGTAGCGGGAGGTCACAATGAGCAGTTCTTC CASRPVAGGHNEQFF
few TRBJ2-2 TRBD1 TRBV2 TGTGCCAGCATTCGGACAGGGGAGGACGGGGAGCTGTTTTTT CASIRTGEDGELFF
NA TRBJ1-1 TRBD1 TRBV6-5 TGTGCCAGCAGTTACGGGACAGGGGGAAGTACTGAAGCTTTCTTT CASSYGTGGSTEAFF
few TRBJ1-3 TRBD1 TRBV14 TGTGCCAGCAGCCGACAGGGTGGGGGCTCTGGAAACACCATATATTTT CASSRQGGGSGNTIYF
NA TRBJ2-7 TRBD1 TRBV6-1 TGTGCCAGCAGTGAATTTGCAGGGGGCTACGAGCAGTACTTC CASSEFAGGYEQYF
NA TRBJ2-5 NA TRBV20-1 TGCAGTGCTAGAGAGGCAGAGACCCAGTACTTC CSAREAETQYF
NA TRBJ2-2 TRBD2 TRBV5-1 TGCGCCAGCAGCCCCGTTAGCGGGTCAGAGACCGGGGAGCTGTTTTTT CASSPVSGSETGELFF
NA TRBJ1-2 NA TRBV6-5 TGTGCCAGCCGGGCAAGGGCCCTGGGGTATGGCTACACCTTC CASRARALGYGYTF
NA TRBJ2-1 TRBD2 TRBV9 TGTGCCAGCAGCTTTAGCGGGAGTCCTCCCAATGAGCAGTTCTTC CASSFSGSPPNEQFF
NA TRBJ1-4 NA TRBV21-1 TGTGCCAGCAGCAAATCGAGGGTCGGTGGCCCCTCACCAAAACTGTTTTTT CASSKSRVGGPSPKLFF
NA TRBJ1-2 TRBD1 TRBV6-4 TGTGCCAGCAGTGTTACCGGGACAGGGGGCGCCGGCTACACCTTC CASSVTGTGGAGYTF
NA TRBJ2-5 NA TRBV10-1 TGCGCCAGCAGTGACCCGGGAGTAGAGACCCAGTACTTC CASSDPGVETQYF
NA TRBJ2-1 TRBD2 TRBV25-1 TGTGCCAGCAGAAGTCATAATCGGGGGGGTGGAGATGAGCAGTTCTTC CASRSHNRGGGDEQFF
few TRBJ2-2 NA TRBV20-1 TGCAGTGCTAGAAAGGGCGGGGAGCTGTTTTTT CSARKGGELFF
NA TRBJ1-6 NA TRBV5-1 TGCGCCAGCAGGACCGATTCTACCTATTCACCCCTCCACTTT CASRTDSTYSPLHF
once TRBJ2-1 NA TRBV30 TGTGCCAGGACAGTGGGTTACAATGAGCAGTTCTTC CARTVGYNEQFF
NA TRBJ1-5 TRBD1 TRBV6-4 TGTGCCAGTCGCCCCCGGGACAGGTGGAATCAGCCCCAGCATTTT CASRPRDRWNQPQHF
NA TRBJ2-3 NA TRBV11-2 TGTGCCAGCAGCTTAATCCAACGAGCAGGATCCACAGATACGCAGTATTTT CASSLIQRAGSTDTQYF
NA TRBJ1-2 NA TRBV27 TGTGCCAGCAGTTTGGCAGGGGCGGTTGGCTACACCTTC CASSLAGAVGYTF
NA TRBJ1-2 NA TRBV7-2 TGTGCCAGCAGCCCAACCCAAACTTTCTATGGCTACACCTTC CASSPTQTFYGYTF
NA TRBJ2-5 NA TRBV29-1 TGCAGCGTTGCCTATGGGGCAGGGGCCGAGACCCAGTACTTC CSVAYGAGAETQYF
NA TRBJ2-3 TRBD2 TRBV4-2 TGTGCCAGCAGCCCCCGACTAGCGGGGATCCGTTTAACTAGCACAGATACGCAGTATTTT CASSPRLAGIRLTSTDTQYF
few TRBJ2-6 NA TRBV6-1 TGTGCCAGCAGAGGGGGGGATTCTGGGGCCAACGTCCTGACTTTC CASRGGDSGANVLTF
once TRBJ2-5 NA TRBV9 TGTGCCAGCAGCAGAGAGGTGGTTGAGGAGACCCAGTACTTC CASSREVVEETQYF
NA TRBJ2-7 TRBD2 TRBV4-3 TGCGCCAGCAGCCTTGAAGCGGGAAGCTACGAGCAGTACTTC CASSLEAGSYEQYF